The clone carrying this T cell receptor (beta chain) has only one observation. Produced via immunoSEQ multiplex PCR; TCRdb's table is partial and in-frame only. Of 210,000 or so clones listed, 70% to 90% were seen once; the top ten hold about 10%. This entry is derived from a study of blood T cell repertoires in COVID-19. Individuals aged about 18 to 89 years were recruited from fewer than 25 US areas. V lost 3 bases and J lost 0; bases outside the gene matches: 10. CDR3 length: 18 amino acids. CDR1 and CDR2 (germline): SGHRS, YFSETQ. Material for sequencing was PBMCs or T cells enriched from blood (not recorded which). The rearrangement links TRBV5-1 to TRBJ2-1; 9 bases map to TRBD2. The receptor was derived from a man aged 25 to 40 who had recovered from COVID-19. Written as DNA, the CDR3 is TGCGCCAGCAGCTCCAGCGGGGGGCCCCGAAGCTCCTACAATGAGCAGTTCTTC. Its protein is CASSSSGGPRSSYNEQFF.